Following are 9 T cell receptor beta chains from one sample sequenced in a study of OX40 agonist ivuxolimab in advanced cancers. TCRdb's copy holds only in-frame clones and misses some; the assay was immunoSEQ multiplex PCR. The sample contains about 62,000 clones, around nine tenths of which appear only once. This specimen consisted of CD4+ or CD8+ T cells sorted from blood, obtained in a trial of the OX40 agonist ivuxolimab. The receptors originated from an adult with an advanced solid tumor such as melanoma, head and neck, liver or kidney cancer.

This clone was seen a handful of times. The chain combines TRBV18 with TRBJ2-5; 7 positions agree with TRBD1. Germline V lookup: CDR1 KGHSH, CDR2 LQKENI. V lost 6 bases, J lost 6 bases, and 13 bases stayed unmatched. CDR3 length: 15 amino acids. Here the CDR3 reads CASSPTEGAVKTQYF. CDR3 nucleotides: TGTGCCAGCTCCCCAACCGAGGGGGCCGTGAAGACCCAGTACTTC.

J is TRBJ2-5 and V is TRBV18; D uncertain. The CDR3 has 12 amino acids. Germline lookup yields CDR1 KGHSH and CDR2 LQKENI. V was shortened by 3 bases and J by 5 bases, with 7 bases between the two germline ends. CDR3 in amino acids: CASSPQQETQYF. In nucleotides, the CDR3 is TGTGCCAGCTCACCCCAGCAGGAGACCCAGTACTTC. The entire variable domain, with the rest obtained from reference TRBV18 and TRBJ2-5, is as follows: NAGVMQNPRHLVRRRGQEARLRCSPMKGHSHVYWYRQLPEEGLKFMVYLQKENIIDESGMPKERFSAEFPKEGPSILRIQQVVRGDSAAYFCASSPQQETQYFGPGTRLLVL.

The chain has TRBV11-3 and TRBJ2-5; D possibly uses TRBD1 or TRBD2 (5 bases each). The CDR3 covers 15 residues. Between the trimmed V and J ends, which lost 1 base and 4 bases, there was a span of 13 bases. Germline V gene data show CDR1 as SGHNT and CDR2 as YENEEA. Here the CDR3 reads CASSLGYDGAETQYF. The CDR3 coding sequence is TGTGCCAGCAGCTTAGGTTACGACGGGGCAGAGACCCAGTACTTC.

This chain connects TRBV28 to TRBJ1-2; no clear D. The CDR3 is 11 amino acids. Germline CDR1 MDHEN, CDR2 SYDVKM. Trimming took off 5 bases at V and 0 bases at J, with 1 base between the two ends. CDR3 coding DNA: TGTGCCAGCAGTCCTAACTATGGCTACACCTTC. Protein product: CASSPNYGYTF.

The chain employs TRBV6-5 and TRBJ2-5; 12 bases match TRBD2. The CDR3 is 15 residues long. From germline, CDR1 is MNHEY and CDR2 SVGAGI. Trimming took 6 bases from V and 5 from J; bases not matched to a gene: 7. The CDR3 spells CASRIRLAGVETQYF. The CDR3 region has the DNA TGTGCCAGCAGAATACGACTAGCGGGAGTGGAGACCCAGTACTTC.

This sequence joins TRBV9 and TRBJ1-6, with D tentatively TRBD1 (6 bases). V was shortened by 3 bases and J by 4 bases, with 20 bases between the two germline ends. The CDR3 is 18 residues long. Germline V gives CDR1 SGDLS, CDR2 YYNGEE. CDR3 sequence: CASSGGTGRGTYNSPLHF. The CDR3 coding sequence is TGTGCCAGCAGCGGTGGAACTGGCAGGGGAACGTATAATTCACCCCTCCACTTT.

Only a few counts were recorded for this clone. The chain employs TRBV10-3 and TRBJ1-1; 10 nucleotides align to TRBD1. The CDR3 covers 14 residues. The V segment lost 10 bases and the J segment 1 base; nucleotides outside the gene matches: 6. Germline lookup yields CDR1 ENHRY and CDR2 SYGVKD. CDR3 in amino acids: CATRQGAGNTEAFF. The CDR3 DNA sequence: TGTGCCACCCGACAGGGGGCGGGGAACACTGAAGCTTTCTTT.

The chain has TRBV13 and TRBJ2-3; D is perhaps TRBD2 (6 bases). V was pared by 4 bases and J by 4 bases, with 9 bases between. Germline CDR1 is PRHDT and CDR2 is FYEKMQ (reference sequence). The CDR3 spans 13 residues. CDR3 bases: TGTGCCAGCAGCTACGGGGGTTCAGATACGCAGTATTTT. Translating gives CASSYGGSDTQYF.

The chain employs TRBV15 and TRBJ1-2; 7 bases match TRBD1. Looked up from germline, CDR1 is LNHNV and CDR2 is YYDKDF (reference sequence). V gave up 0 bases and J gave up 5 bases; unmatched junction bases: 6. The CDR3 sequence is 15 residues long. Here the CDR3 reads CATSRDMAGGYGYTF. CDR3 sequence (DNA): TGTGCCACCAGCAGAGATATGGCAGGGGGGTATGGCTACACCTTC.